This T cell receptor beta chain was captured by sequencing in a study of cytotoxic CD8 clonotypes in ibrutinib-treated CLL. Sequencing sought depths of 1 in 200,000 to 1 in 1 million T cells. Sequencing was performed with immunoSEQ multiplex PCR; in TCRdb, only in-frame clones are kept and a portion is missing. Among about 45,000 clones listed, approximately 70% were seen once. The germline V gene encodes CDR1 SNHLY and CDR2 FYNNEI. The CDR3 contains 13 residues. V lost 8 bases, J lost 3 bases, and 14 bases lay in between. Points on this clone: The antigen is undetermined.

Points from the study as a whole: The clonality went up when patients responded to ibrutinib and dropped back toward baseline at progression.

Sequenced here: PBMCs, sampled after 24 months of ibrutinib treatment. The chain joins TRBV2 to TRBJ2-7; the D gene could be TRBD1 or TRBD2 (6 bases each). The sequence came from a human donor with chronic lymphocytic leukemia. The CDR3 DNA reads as TGTGCCAGCTATAAGGGGGGCGGCTACGAGCAGTACTTC. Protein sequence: CASYKGGGYEQYF.